The clone carrying this T cell receptor beta chain was found once. The antigen is undetermined. The data stem from a study of shared clonotypes between healthy human individuals. Study-level information: For every donor, three CD4 naive, three CD4 memory, two CD8 naive and one CD8 memory plates were used. Findings and caveats of the study: Among a few donors, approximately 4.6% of naive CD4 clonotypes were found in common.

Original processing methods: ImmunoSEQ junction-only sequences lacked quality scores, so their filtering differed. Some clones are missing from TCRdb's copy, which holds only in-frame ones; the method was immunoSEQ multiplex PCR. That table is the source of V, J and clone size, and D and trimming were worked out from the DNA. The table lists roughly 2.2 million clones, under 95% of them singletons. The clonotype comes from a man aged 18 to 29 in good health. Some clones in this sample may be carry-over from other donors' samples. The sample comprised naive CD4+ T cells from PBMCs. Stated subset: CD45RA+ positively selected.

The CDR3 region is CASSIKPISDTQYF. CDR3 bases: TGTGCCAGTAGTATAAAGCCGATTTCAGATACGCAGTATTTT. This chain joins TRBV19 and TRBJ2-3; D remains ambiguous. This CDR3 contains 14 residues. Germline V CDR1 and CDR2: LNHDA, SQIVND (reference sequence). V gave up 2 bases and J gave up 4 bases, with 10 bases separating them.